This TCR beta chain was sequenced during a study of T cells in Graves' hyperthyroidism and ophthalmopathy. Study summary: Upon initial diagnosis and before any treatment, peripheral blood was collected.

The CDR3 runs 14 residues. Germline CDR1 reads PRHDT; CDR2 reads FYEKMQ (reference sequence). The V end lost 1 base, the J end lost 5 bases, and 10 bases lay between the germline ends. Concerning this clonotype itself: The antigen is undetermined.

Amplified TCR beta CDR3 regions came from RNA transcripts. In the first-round RT-PCR of the TCR CDR3, the HTBI primer set was used. TCRdb passed the multiplex PCR reads through MiXCR, listing each CDR3 protein once. The data show over 300,000 distinct CDR3 sequences, about 15% seen once. Study-level results: Researchers found most expanded thyroid clonotypes above 0.001 in blood as well.

Hyperthyroidism of Graves' type that showed no ophthalmopathy progression within 18 months was stable. Those patients with uncontrolled infection, other autoimmune disease, pregnancy or lactation were excluded. This clonotype originated in a woman aged 55-69 years with Graves' hyperthyroidism. This chain links TRBV13 with TRBJ2-3, with D hard to call. Input material: blood. CDR3 DNA sequence: TGTGCCAGCAGCTTAGTTACGGCTGGAGATACGCAGTATTTT. Translating it yields CASSLVTAGDTQYF. Combining the CDR3 with reference TRBV13 and TRBJ2-3 gives the whole variable domain AAGVIQSPRHLIKEKRETATLKCYPIPRHDTVYWYQQGPGQDPQFLISFYEKMQSDKGSIPDRFSAQQFSDYHSELNMSSLELGDSALYFCASSLVTAGDTQYFGPGTRLTVL.